This T cell receptor (beta chain) was captured by sequencing in a study of T-cell reconstitution after alpha-beta-depleted transplantation in children. The study's findings and limits: One year after transplant, T-cell counts and diversity came mostly from newly produced T cells.

Between the trimmed V and J ends, which lost 2 bases and 0 bases, there was a span of 9 bases. Germline V gene sequence: CDR1 SGHDT, CDR2 YYEEEE. The CDR3 consists of 14 residues. This clonotype appeared a few times. Its cognate antigen is unknown. As it was prepared, the TCRbeta library received unique molecular identifiers. Via MiXCR, TCRdb re-called the PCR reads, giving one row per CDR3 protein. The sample lists 300,000 to 400,000 distinct CDR3 sequences, around 15% occurring once. The chain joins TRBV5-6 to TRBJ2-7; D remains ambiguous. This clonotype originated in a male patient aged 2-10 years who had a stem cell transplant for acute lymphoblastic leukemia, so the T cells may come from the graft donor. Sequencing used PBMCs, mostly from graft donor cells, obtained 360 days after TCRalphabeta/CD19-depleted stem cell transplant. The chain's CDR3 is CASSFYGLSYEQYF. The CDR3 DNA follows: TGTGCCAGCAGCTTTTACGGTCTCTCCTACGAGCAGTACTTC.